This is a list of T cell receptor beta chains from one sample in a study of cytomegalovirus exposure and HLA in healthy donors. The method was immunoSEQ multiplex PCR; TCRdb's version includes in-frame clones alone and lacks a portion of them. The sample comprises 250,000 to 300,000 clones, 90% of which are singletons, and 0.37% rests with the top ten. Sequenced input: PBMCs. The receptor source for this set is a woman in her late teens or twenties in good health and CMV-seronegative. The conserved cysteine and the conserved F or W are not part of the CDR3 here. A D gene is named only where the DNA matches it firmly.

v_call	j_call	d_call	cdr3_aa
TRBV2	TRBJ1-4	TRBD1	ASRNRGRLLSEKLF
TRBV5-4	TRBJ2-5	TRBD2	ASSSGLDETQY
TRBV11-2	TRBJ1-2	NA	ASSPLMGARSYGYT
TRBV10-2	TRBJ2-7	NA	ASSEWGTGSYEQY
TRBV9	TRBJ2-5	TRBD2	ASSVGLAGGQETQY
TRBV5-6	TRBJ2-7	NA	ASSLSVGLYEQY
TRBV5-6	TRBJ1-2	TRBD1	ASRDTDRGDYGYT
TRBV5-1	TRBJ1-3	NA	ASSFSPGVHGNTIY
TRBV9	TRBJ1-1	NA	ASSDRQNTEAF
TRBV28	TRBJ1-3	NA	ASSSPQGPVGNTIY
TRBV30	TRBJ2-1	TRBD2	AWSHGGLAVSNEQF
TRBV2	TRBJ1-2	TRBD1	ASARAGDRGIGYT
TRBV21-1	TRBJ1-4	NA	ASSKYRPNEKLF
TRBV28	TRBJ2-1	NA	ASSLAGAVNEQF
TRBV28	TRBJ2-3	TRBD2	ASSPRGGATDTQY
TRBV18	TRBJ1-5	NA	ASSPGHNQPQH
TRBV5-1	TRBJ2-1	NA	ASSSLRTIPKF
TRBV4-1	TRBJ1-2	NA	ASSQTDYGYT
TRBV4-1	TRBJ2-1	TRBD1	ASSQDPGTGRIDEQF
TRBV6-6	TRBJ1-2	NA	ASSALPGQGYGYT
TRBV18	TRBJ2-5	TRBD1	ASSSNRGRQETQY
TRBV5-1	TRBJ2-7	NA	ASSSQGPSYEQY
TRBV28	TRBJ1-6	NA	ASSSTGNNSPLH
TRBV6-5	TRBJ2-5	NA	ASSYSERETQY
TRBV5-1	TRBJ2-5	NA	ASSLVAGATLQETQY
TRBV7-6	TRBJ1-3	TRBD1	ASSPGTGRGNTIY
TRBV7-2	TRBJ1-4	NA	ASSSVGQGSEKLF
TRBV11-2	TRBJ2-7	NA	ASSLSDEQY
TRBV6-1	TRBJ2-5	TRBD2	ATPSGGEETQY
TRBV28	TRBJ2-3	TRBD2	ASSLSVGGTSMTDTQY
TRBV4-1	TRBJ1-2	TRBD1	ASSQPGTEVDNGYT
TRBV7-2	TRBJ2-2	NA	ASSPLPTGELF
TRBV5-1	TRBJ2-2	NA	ASSLKQGGGGELF
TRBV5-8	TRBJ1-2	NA	ASSLAGDANYGYT
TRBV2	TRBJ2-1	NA	ASRSRDSSSYNEQF
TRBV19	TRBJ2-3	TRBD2	ASSAWTSGRHTDTQY
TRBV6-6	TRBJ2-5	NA	ASSRIQAEETQY
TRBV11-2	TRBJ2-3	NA	ASSLGLAGAGDTQY
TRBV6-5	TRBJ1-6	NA	ASSYSSQGNSPLH
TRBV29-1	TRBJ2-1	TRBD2	SPLLRGASSYNEQF
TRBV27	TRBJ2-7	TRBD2	ASSLAGGPSYEQY
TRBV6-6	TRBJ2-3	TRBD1	ASSYQGARTDTQY
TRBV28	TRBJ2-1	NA	ASSSPGRGNANNEQF
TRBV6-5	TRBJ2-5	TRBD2	ATVVAGGPQTQY